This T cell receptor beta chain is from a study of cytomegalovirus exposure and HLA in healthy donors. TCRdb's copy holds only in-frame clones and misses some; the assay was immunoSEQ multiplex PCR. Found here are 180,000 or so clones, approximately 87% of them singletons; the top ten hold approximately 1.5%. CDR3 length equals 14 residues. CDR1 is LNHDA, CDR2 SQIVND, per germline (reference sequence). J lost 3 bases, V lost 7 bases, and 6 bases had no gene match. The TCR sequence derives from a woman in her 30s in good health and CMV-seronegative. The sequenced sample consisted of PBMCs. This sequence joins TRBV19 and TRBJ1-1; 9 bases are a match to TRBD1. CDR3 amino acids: CASIRQGVHTEAFF. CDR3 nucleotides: TGTGCCAGTATAAGACAGGGGGTTCACACTGAAGCTTTCTTT.